The clone carrying this T cell receptor beta chain was seen just once. As yet, its antigen is unknown. The V gene end was trimmed by 3 bases and the J gene end by 2 bases; junction bases not matched to a gene: 7. The CDR3 is 16 amino acids. From germline, CDR1 is MNHEY and CDR2 SVGEGT. Data came from immunoSEQ multiplex PCR; TCRdb stores just in-frame clones and leaves some out. The sample has 110,000 or so clones; more than 70% are singletons. This sample stems from a study of T cell responses to AZD1222 COVID-19 vaccine. Points from the study as a whole: Spike-specific TCR repertoires showed rising breadth and depth after two AZD1222 doses. Donor demographics were predominantly white British with a female majority; clonal diversity may be underestimated. Samples come after the peak T cell response, not at day 14.

The V gene is TRBV6-2 or TRBV6-3, the J gene TRBJ2-7, with 10 bases that match TRBD1. Sequenced material: peripheral blood, taken 28 days after the second AZD1222 dose. This TCR came from an adult who received the AZD1222 COVID-19 vaccine. This chain's CDR3 is CASSYAGTGAPYEQYF. CDR3 bases: TGTGCCAGCAGTTATGCCGGGACAGGGGCCCCCTACGAGCAGTACTTC.